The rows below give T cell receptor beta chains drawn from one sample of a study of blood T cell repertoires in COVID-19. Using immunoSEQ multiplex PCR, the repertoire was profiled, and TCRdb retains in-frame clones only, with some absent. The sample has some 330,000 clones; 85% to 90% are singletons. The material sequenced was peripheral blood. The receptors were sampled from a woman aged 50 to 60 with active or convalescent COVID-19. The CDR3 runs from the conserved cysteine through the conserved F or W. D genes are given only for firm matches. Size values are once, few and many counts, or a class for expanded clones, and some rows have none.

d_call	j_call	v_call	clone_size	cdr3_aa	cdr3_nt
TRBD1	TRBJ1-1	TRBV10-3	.	CATTPTGNTEAFF	TGTGCCACCACACCGACAGGGAATACTGAAGCTTTCTTT
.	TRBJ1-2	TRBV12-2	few	CASRHLRFDRGYTF	TGTGCAAGTCGCCACCTAAGATTTGATAGAGGCTACACCTTC
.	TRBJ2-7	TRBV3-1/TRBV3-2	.	CASSQESIGEQYF	TGTGCCAGCAGCCAAGAAAGTATCGGCGAGCAGTACTTC
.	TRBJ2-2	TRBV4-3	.	CASSIIGSNTGELFF	TGCGCCAGCAGCATAATCGGGAGTAACACCGGGGAGCTGTTTTTT
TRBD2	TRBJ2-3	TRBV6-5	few	CASSYSGGAKDTQYF	TGTGCCAGCAGTTACAGCGGGGGGGCTAAAGATACGCAGTATTTT
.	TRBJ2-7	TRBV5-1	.	CASSSGPGSSYEQYF	TGCGCCAGCAGCTCTGGGCCTGGGAGCTCCTACGAGCAGTACTTC
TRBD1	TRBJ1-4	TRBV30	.	CAWDRGNEKLFF	TGTGCCTGGGACAGGGGCAATGAAAAACTGTTTTTT
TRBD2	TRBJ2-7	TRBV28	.	CASSLGGLAGASYEQYF	TGTGCCAGCAGTTTAGGGGGACTAGCGGGAGCATCCTACGAGCAGTACTTC
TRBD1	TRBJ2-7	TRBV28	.	CASSRTGGTYEQYF	TGTGCCAGCAGTCGGACAGGGGGCACCTACGAGCAGTACTTC
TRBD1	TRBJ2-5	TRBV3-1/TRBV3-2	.	CASSPATGGGRETQYF	TGTGCCAGCAGCCCGGCGACAGGGGGCGGGCGAGAGACCCAGTACTTC
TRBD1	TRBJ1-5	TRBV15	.	CAISRGVGNQPQHF	TGTGCCATATCCAGGGGGGTTGGCAATCAGCCCCAGCATTTT
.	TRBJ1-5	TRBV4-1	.	CASSPKPRQESNQPQHF	TGCGCCAGCAGCCCGAAACCTCGACAGGAATCCAATCAGCCCCAGCATTTT
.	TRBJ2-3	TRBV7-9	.	CASIPGIPITDTQYF	TGTGCCAGCATTCCCGGGATTCCCATCACAGATACGCAGTATTTT
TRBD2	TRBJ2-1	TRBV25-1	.	CASSDTRTSGRQFF	TGTGCCAGCAGTGATACTCGGACTAGCGGTAGGCAGTTCTTC
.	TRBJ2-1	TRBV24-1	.	CATSDFGLGGYNEQFF	TGTGCCACCAGTGATTTTGGCCTCGGGGGCTACAATGAGCAGTTCTTC
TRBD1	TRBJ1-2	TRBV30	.	CAWSLGTARNYGYTF	TGTGCCTGGAGTCTAGGGACAGCCCGTAACTATGGCTACACCTTC
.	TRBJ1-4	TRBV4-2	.	CASSRPITQGKEKLFF	TGTGCCAGCAGCCGCCCTATAACCCAGGGAAAAGAAAAACTGTTTTTT
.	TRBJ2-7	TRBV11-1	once	CASSGRQASYEQYF	TGTGCCAGCAGCGGCCGACAGGCCTCCTACGAGCAGTACTTC
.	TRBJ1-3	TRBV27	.	CASSYTIPGASGNTIYF	TGTGCCAGCAGTTATACCATTCCAGGGGCCTCTGGAAACACCATATATTTT
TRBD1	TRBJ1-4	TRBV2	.	CASRVRGLEKLFF	TGTGCCAGCAGAGTTAGGGGGCTTGAAAAACTGTTTTTT
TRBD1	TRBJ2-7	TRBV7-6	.	CASSGHRGPRLYEQYF	TGTGCCAGCAGCGGGCACAGGGGGCCGCGCCTCTACGAGCAGTACTTC
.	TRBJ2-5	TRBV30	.	CAWSVPKNQETQYF	TGTGCCTGGAGTGTACCTAAAAACCAAGAGACCCAGTACTTC
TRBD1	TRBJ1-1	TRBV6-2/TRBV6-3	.	CASSLGRGTGMNTEAFF	TGTGCCAGCAGTTTAGGGCGAGGGACAGGGATGAACACTGAAGCTTTCTTT
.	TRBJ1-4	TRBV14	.	CASSQGSGGRHEKLFF	TGTGCCAGCAGCCAAGGTTCGGGGGGTCGGCATGAAAAACTGTTTTTT
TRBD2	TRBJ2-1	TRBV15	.	CATSRGGGLAGRLGNNEQFF	TGTGCCACCAGCAGAGGGGGGGGACTAGCGGGACGTCTGGGGAACAATGAGCAGTTCTTC
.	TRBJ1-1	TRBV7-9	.	CASSPPGREPEAFF	TGTGCCAGCAGCCCTCCGGGCAGGGAACCTGAAGCTTTCTTT
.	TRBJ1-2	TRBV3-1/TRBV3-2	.	CASSQVVGRGYTF	TGTGCCAGCAGCCAAGTTGTCGGTCGGGGCTACACCTTC
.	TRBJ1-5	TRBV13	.	CASSRRTEKGNQPQHF	TGTGCCAGCAGCCGTCGGACAGAAAAGGGCAATCAGCCCCAGCATTTT
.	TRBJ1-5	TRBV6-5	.	CASSYSRVSNQPQHF	TGTGCCAGCAGTTACTCGAGGGTTAGCAATCAGCCCCAGCATTTT
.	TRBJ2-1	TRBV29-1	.	CSVVGLNEQFF	TGCAGCGTTGTTGGGCTCAATGAGCAGTTCTTC
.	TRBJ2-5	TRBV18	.	CASSPPSPQETQYF	TGTGCCAGCTCACCACCGAGTCCGCAAGAGACCCAGTACTTC
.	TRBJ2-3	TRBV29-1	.	CSAGAGGTDTQYF	TGCAGCGCTGGGGCAGGGGGCACAGATACGCAGTATTTT
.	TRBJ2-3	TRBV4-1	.	CASSQELAGPPDTQYF	TGCGCCAGCAGCCAAGAACTGGCGGGGCCCCCCGATACGCAGTATTTT
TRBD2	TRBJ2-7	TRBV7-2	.	CASSPISAGVYEQYF	TGTGCCAGCAGTCCCATTTCGGCGGGGGTTTACGAGCAGTACTTC
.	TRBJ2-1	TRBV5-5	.	CASVRRDTSYNEQFF	TGTGCCAGCGTACGCAGGGATACCTCCTACAATGAGCAGTTCTTC
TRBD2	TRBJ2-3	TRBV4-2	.	CASSQELAGAEMADTQYF	TGTGCCAGCAGCCAAGAGTTAGCGGGAGCGGAAATGGCAGATACGCAGTATTTT
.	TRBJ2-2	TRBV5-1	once	CASSLTTSGELFF	TGCGCCAGCAGCTTGACGACATCCGGGGAGCTGTTTTTT
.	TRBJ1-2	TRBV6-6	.	CASSWGDNYGYTF	TGTGCCAGCAGTTGGGGAGATAACTATGGCTACACCTTC
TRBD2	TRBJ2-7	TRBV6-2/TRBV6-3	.	CASSRPGLAGEQYF	TGTGCCAGCAGTCGGCCGGGACTAGCCGGCGAGCAGTACTTC
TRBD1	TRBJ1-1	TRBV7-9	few	CASSLTGGHTEAFF	TGTGCCAGCAGTCTCACAGGGGGCCACACTGAAGCTTTCTTT
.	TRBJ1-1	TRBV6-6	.	CASSYYSVNTEAFF	TGTGCCAGCAGTTACTACTCGGTGAACACTGAAGCTTTCTTT
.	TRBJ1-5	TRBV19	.	CASSSTDGYSNQPQHF	TGTGCCAGTAGTTCGACAGATGGATATAGCAATCAGCCCCAGCATTTT
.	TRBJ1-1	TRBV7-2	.	CASSFQGSNTEAFF	TGTGCCAGCAGCTTTCAGGGTAGTAATACTGAAGCTTTCTTT
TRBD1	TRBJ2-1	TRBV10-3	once	CAISPGQGGNEQFF	TGTGCCATCAGTCCGGGACAGGGGGGGAATGAGCAGTTCTTC
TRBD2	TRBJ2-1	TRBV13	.	CASSSTLAVYNEQFF	TGTGCCAGCAGCTCGACCCTAGCGGTCTACAATGAGCAGTTCTTC
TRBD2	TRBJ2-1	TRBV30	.	CAWRRTSGYNEQFF	TGTGCCTGGAGAAGGACTAGCGGATACAATGAGCAGTTCTTC